The entry below gives a single TCR beta chain sequence along with its context. This clonotype occurred many times. It lacks a known antigen. Per-base qualities were not stored, and no clone one base away is much larger. These reads were obtained on an Illumina MiSeq. Multiplex PCR with BIOMED2 TRB-A/B primer pools was used to amplify the TRB rearrangements. Illumina-compatible adapters and 7-nucleotide sample barcodes were attached to the amplicons through two consecutive PCRs. All library PCRs used Phusion HS II polymerase. Amplicons were purified from gel with the NucleoSpin Gel and PCR Clean-up kit, quantified on Qubit, and pooled at about 4 nM. Before Illumina next-generation sequencing, the quality of the amplicon pool was assessed on an Agilent 2100 Bioanalyzer. Per the original workflow: Annotation of TRB rearrangements was performed with MiXCR 3.0.8 using the default MiXCR reference library. Non-productive reads and sequences with fewer than 2 reads were removed, and each unique CDR3 nucleotide sequence was counted as one clone. R 3.5.1 was used to calculate clonality, diversity, richness and V-J gene usage. GLIPH2 was used to cluster TCRs based on CDR3 similarity, and OLGA was used to calculate the generation probabilities. GLIPH2 clusters were kept only if they contained at least four unique TCR clonotypes found in at least three individuals. TCRdb's own reprocessing of the public reads used fastp at Q25 and MiXCR and kept productive beta chains. Each entry is one CDR3 protein sequence, shown with its most common DNA and genes. The V and J calls come from TCRdb's annotation, not from the publication. In this sample the table shows around 13,000 distinct CDR3 sequences, 25% of which occur a single time. The ten biggest clones cover 3.5% to 5% of the sample.

Per the germline V gene, SGHVS is the CDR1 and FNYEAQ is the CDR2. The CDR3, from cysteine to phenylalanine, totals 16 residues. Here the CDR3 DNA is all that survives: 48 bases in frame from base 1. The V end gives up 1 base and the J end 1 base, leaving 4 bases in the junction not matched to a gene. TRB repertoires were amplified using about 220-500 ng of genomic DNA isolated from blood. This sample is part of a study of T and B cells in COVID-19 patients (dated by TCRdb to the early 2020s). About the study as a whole: Using TRB and IGH repertoire sequencing of peripheral blood, the study characterized adaptive immunity in COVID-19 patients who had active infection or had recovered. The repository of TCR and BCR sequences included 55 to 75 time points from around 35 patients, and more than 7.5 million TCR sequences were analysed. A couple of patients were in both the active and recovered cohorts because samples existed from active disease and from after recovery. Comorbidities linked to unfavorable COVID-19 outcome were present in about 90% of the roughly 20 patients in the active-infection cohort. A recovered cohort was made up of roughly 18 patients contributing fewer than 25 samples, mostly after mild to moderate COVID-19 managed as outpatients. An age-matched reference group of 35 to 45 healthy donors negative for COVID-19 antibodies served as the comparison for repertoire analyses. In the active-infection cohort, about 60% of the 20 patients were critically ill and required mechanical ventilation or ECMO. As many as 9 follow-up blood samples were taken per patient, and some of the samples covered different disease stages within the same individual. The recovered cohort had a median age of about 34 years, compared with 55 to 70 years in the active-infection cohort. Study-level results and caveats: A total of approximately 2,300 exclusive TCR clusters, including approximately 30 low-pGen clusters, were found in the recovered cohort. Prospective validation of the reported TCR clusters was stated to be required before clinical use. The size of the cohort was considered insufficient for assessing HLA contributions to COVID-19 susceptibility or severity. Specific T cell subsets (CD4+/Treg/CD8+) and sorted SARS-CoV-2-responsive or tetramer+ T cells had not yet been sequenced, with those experiments still ongoing. Few blood samples were available from mildly ill patients while symptoms were present or from severe cases at early time points. Patients with COVID-19 were reported to show strongly skewed TRBV/TRBJ gene usage. TRB repertoires were highly clonal in active COVID-19, whereas diversity and richness at recovery rose above healthy donor levels.

The TCR originated in a human donor who had recovered from COVID-19. Sequencing was done on a sample of blood. This sequence uses TRBV7-6 and TRBJ1-3; 7 middle bases align to TRBD1. DNA sequence: TGTGCCAGCAGCTTAGGACAGGGACGATCTGGAAACACCATATATTTT. It codes for CASSLGQGRSGNTIYF.